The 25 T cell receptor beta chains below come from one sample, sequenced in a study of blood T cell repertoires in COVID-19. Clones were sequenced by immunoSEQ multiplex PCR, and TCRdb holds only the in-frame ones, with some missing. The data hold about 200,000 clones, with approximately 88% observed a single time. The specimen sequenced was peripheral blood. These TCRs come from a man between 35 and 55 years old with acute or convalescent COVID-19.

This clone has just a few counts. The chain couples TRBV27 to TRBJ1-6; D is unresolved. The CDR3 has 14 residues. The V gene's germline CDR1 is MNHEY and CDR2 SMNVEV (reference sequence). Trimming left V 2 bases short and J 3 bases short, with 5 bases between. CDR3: CASSLGDYNSPLHF. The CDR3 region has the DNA TGTGCCAGCAGTTTAGGAGACTATAATTCACCCCTCCACTTT.

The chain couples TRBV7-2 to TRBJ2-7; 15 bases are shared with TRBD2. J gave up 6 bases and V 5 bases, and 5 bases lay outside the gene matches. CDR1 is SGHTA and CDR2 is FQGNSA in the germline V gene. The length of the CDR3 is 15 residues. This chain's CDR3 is CASSPGLAGGTEQYF. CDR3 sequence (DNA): TGTGCCAGCAGCCCGGGACTAGCGGGAGGAACCGAGCAGTACTTC.

CDR3 sequence: CASSISTPDYEQYF. The CDR3 DNA reads TGTGCCAGTAGTATCTCGACACCCGACTACGAGCAGTACTTC. V and J are TRBV19 and TRBJ2-7; D remains unclear. Germline V gene lookup returns CDR1 LNHDA and CDR2 SQIVND (reference sequence). V lost 3 bases and J lost 3, with 12 bases in between. The CDR3 runs 14 residues. Complete variable domain (other parts from reference TRBV19 and TRBJ2-7): DGGITQSPKYLFRKEGQNVTLSCEQNLNHDAMYWYRQDPGQGLRLIYYSQIVNDFQKGDIAEGYSVSREKKESFPLTVTSAQKNPTAFYLCASSISTPDYEQYFGPGTRLTVT.

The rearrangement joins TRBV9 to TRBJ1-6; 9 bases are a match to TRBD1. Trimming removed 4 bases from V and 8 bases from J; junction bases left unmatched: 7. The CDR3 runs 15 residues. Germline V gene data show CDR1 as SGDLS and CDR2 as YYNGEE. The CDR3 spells CASSQTGGADSPLHF. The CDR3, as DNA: TGTGCCAGCAGCCAAACAGGGGGCGCGGATTCACCCCTCCACTTT.

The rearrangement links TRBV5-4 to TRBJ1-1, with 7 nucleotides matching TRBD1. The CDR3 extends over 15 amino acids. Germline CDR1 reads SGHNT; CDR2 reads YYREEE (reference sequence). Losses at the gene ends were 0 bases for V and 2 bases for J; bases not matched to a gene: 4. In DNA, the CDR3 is TGTGCCAGCAGCTTGGACGACAGGGCAAACACTGAAGCTTTCTTT. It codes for CASSLDDRANTEAFF.

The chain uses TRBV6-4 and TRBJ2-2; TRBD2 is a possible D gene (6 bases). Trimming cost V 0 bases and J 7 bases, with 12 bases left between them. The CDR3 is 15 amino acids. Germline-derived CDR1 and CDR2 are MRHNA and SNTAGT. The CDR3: CASSDSAGQGGELFF. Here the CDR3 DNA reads TGTGCCAGCAGTGACTCGGCGGGGCAGGGCGGGGAGCTGTTTTTT.

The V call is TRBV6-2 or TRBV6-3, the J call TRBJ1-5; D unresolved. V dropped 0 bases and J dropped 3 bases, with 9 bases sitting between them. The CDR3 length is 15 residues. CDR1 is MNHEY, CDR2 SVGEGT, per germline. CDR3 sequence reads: CASSYSGVLNQPQHF. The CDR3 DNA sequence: TGTGCCAGCAGTTACTCCGGGGTCCTCAATCAGCCCCAGCATTTT.

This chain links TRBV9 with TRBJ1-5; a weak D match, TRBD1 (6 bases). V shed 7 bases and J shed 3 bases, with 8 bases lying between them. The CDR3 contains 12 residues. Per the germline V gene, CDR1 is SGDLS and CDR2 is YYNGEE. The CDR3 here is CASGQINQPQHF. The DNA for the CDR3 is TGTGCCAGCGGACAGATCAATCAGCCCCAGCATTTT.

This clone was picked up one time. The CDR3, as DNA: TGTGCCAGCAGCCAGGGACTAGCGGGAGACATAGATACGCAGTATTTT. Its protein product is CASSQGLAGDIDTQYF. The genes are TRBV7-9 and TRBJ2-3; 14 nucleotides line up with TRBD2. In germline, CDR1 is SEHNR, CDR2 FQNEAQ (reference sequence). The trim removed 5 bases at V and 5 bases at J, leaving 6 bases unmatched. This CDR3 is 16 amino acids long.

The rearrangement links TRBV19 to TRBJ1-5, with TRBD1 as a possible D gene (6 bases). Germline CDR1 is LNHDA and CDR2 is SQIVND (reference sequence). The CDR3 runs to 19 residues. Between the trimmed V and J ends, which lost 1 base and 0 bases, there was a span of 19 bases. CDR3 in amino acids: CASSIGTAGDLYSNQPQHF. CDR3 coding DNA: TGTGCCAGTAGTATAGGGACAGCTGGCGATTTATATAGCAATCAGCCCCAGCATTTT.

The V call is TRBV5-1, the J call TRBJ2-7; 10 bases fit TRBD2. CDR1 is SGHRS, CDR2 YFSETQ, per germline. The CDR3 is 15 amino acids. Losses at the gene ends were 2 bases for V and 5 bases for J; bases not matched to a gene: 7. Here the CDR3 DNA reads TGCGCCAGCAGCTTTCAAGCGGGAGGGAGTAACGAGCAGTACTTC. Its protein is CASSFQAGGSNEQYF.

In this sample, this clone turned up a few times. This CDR3 reads CASRERELGSYEQYF. In nucleotides, the CDR3 is TGTGCCAGCAGAGAGCGGGAGCTGGGGTCCTACGAGCAGTACTTC. The V gene is TRBV6-1, the J gene TRBJ2-7; TRBD2 agrees at 8 bases. V was clipped by 6 bases and J by 1 base; unmatched bases: 8. The length of the CDR3 is 15 residues. CDR1 and CDR2 (germline): MNHNS, SASEGT.

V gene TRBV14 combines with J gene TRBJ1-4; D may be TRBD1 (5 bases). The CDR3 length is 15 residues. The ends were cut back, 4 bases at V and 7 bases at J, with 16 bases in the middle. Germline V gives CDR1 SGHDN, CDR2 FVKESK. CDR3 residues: CASSLLAGGGEKLFF. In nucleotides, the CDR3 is TGTGCCAGCAGCCTCCTCGCCGGGGGGGGTGAAAAACTGTTTTTT.

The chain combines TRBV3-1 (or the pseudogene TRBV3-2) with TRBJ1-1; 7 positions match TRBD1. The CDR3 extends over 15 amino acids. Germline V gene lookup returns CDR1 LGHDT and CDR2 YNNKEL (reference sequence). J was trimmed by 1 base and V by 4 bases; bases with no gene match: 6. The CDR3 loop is CASSPPGTENTEAFF. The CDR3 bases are TGTGCCAGCAGCCCTCCGGGGACAGAGAACACTGAAGCTTTCTTT.

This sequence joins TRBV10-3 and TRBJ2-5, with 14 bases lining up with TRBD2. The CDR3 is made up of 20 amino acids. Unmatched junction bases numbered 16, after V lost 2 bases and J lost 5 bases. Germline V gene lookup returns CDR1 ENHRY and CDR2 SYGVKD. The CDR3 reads CAISEPEGLAGVRGGETQYF. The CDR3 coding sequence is TGTGCCATCAGTGAGCCGGAGGGACTAGCGGGAGTTCGGGGTGGGGAGACCCAGTACTTC.

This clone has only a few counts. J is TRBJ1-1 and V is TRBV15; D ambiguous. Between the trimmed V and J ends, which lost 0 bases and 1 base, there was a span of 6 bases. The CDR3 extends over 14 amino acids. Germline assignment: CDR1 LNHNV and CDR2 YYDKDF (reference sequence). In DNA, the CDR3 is TGTGCCACCAGCAGAGATACAGAGAACACTGAAGCTTTCTTT. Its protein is CATSRDTENTEAFF. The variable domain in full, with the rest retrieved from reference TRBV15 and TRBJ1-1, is DAMVIQNPRYQVTQFGKPVTLSCSQTLNHNVMYWYQQKSSQAPKLLFHYYDKDFNNEADTPDNFQSRRPNTSFCFLDIRSPGLGDTAMYLCATSRDTENTEAFFGQGTRLTVV.

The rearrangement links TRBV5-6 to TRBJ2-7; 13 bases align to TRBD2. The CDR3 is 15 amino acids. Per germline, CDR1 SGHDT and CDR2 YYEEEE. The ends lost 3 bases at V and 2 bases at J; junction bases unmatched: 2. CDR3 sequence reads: CASSYGTSGTYEQYF. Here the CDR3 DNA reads TGTGCCAGCAGCTACGGGACTAGCGGGACCTACGAGCAGTACTTC. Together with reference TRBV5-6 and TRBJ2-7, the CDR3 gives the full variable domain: DAGVTQSPTHLIKTRGQQVTLRCSPKSGHDTVSWYQQALGQGPQFIFQYYEEEERQRGNFPDRFSGHQFPNYSSELNVNALLLGDSALYLCASSYGTSGTYEQYFGPGTRLTVT.

The CDR3 loop is CASSQGPTGGIFLGRTGELFF. The CDR3 bases are TGTGCCAGCAGCCAGGGACCCACAGGGGGCATTTTCCTAGGACGGACCGGGGAGCTGTTTTTT. The chain employs TRBV14 and TRBJ2-2, with 9 bases lining up with TRBD1. The CDR3 loop spans 21 amino acids. Per germline, CDR1 SGHDN and CDR2 FVKESK. J was trimmed by 5 bases and V by 3 bases; bases with no gene match: 22.

As DNA, the CDR3 is TGCAGCGCCCGACAGGGGATCTACGAGCAGTACTTC. Amino acids: CSARQGIYEQYF. The V and J genes are TRBV29-1 and TRBJ2-7, with TRBD1 identical over 8 bases. J lost 3 bases, V lost 7 bases, and 5 bases had no gene match. The CDR3 sequence is 12 residues long. The germline CDR1 and CDR2 sequences are SQVTM and ANQGSEA.

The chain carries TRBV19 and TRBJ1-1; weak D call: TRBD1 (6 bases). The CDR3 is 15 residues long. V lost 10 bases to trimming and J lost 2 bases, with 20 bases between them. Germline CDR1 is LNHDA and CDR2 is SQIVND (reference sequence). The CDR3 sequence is CATKSTGRDNTEAFF. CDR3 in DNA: TGTGCCACCAAGTCTACAGGGCGAGACAACACTGAAGCTTTCTTT.

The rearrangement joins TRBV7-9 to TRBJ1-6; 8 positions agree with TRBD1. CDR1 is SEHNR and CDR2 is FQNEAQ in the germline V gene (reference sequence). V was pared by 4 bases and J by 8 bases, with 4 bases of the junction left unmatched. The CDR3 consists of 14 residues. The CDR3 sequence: CASSSTGDHSPLHF. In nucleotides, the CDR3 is TGTGCCAGCAGCTCGACAGGGGATCATTCACCCCTCCACTTT. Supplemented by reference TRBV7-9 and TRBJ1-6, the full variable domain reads DTGVSQNPRHKITKRGQNVTFRCDPISEHNRLYWYRQTLGQGPEFLTYFQNEAQLEKSRLLSDRFSAERPKGSFSTLEIQRTEQGDSAMYLCASSSTGDHSPLHFGNGTRLTVT.

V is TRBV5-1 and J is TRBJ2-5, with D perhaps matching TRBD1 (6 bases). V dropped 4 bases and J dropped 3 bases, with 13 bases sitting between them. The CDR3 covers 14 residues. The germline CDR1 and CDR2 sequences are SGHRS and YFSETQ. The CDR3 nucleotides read TGCGCCAGCAGCGGAGGACAGTATGAAGAGACCCAGTACTTC. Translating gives CASSGGQYEETQYF.

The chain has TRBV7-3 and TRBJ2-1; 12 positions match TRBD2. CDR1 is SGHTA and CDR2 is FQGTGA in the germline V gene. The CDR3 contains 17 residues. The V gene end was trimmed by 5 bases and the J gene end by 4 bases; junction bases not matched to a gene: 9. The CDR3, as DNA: TGTGCCAGCAGCCCCTCCAGGACTAGCGGGAAATACAATGAGCAGTTCTTC. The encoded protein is CASSPSRTSGKYNEQFF.

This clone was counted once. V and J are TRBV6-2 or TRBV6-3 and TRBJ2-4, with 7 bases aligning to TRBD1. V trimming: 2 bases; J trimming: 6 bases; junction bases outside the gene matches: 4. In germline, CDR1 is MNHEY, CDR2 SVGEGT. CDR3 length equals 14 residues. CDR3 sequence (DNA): TGTGCCAGCAGTTACGGGACAGCCCTAAACATTCAGTACTTC. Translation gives CASSYGTALNIQYF.

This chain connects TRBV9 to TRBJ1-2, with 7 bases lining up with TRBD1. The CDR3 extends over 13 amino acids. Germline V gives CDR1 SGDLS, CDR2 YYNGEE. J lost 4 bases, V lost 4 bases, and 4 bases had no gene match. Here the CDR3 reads CASSRQGSYGYTF. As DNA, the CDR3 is TGTGCCAGCAGCCGACAGGGATCCTATGGCTACACCTTC.